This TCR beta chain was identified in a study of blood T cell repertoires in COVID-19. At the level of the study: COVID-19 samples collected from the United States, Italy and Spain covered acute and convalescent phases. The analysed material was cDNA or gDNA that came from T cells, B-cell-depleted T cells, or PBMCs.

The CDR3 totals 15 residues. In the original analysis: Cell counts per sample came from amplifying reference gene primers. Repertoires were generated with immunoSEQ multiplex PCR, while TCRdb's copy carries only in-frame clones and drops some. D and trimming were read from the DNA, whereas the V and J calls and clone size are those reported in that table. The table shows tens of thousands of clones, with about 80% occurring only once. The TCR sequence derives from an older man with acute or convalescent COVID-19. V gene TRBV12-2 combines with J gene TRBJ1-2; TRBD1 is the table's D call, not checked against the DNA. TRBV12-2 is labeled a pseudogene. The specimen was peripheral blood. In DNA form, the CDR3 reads TGTGCAAGTCGCTTTTACAGGGGGGAGAGCTATGGCTACACCTTC. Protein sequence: CASRFYRGESYGYTF.